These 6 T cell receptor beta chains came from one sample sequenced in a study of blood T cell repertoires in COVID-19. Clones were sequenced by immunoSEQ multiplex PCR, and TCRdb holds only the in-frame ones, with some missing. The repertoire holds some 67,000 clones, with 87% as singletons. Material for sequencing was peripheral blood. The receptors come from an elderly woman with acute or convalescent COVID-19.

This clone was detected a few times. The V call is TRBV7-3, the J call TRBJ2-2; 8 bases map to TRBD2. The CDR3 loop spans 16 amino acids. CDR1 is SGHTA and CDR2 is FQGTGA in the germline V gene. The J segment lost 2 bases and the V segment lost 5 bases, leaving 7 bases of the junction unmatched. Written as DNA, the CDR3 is TGTGCCAGCAGCGCCTCCGGGACTAGTAACACCGGGGAGCTGTTTTTT. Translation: CASSASGTSNTGELFF.

CDR3 amino acids: CASTQSVEQYF. The CDR3 DNA sequence: TGTGCCAGCACCCAGTCCGTCGAGCAGTACTTC. The J gene is TRBJ2-7, the V gene TRBV11-2; D is undetermined. This CDR3 region has 11 residues. V shed 7 bases and J shed 6 bases, with 10 bases lying between them. Germline-derived CDR1 and CDR2 are SGHAT and FQNNGV.

CDR3 DNA: TGTGCCAGCAGTTACTCCCTACGGACTACGGCGCAGTTCTTC. It specifies CASSYSLRTTAQFF. The gene calls are TRBV6-2 or TRBV6-3 and TRBJ2-1; a weak D match, TRBD2 (6 bases). The V and J ends lost 0 bases and 12 bases respectively, with 15 bases between them. Germline lookup yields CDR1 MNHEY and CDR2 SVGEGT. CDR3 length equals 14 residues.

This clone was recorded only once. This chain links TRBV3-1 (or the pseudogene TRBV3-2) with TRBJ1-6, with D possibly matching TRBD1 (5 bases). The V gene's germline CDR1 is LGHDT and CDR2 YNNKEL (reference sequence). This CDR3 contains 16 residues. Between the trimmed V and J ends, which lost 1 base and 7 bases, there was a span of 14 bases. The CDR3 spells CASSQGRNRINSPLHF. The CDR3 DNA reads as TGTGCCAGCAGCCAAGGTAGAAACAGGATAAATTCACCCCTCCACTTT.

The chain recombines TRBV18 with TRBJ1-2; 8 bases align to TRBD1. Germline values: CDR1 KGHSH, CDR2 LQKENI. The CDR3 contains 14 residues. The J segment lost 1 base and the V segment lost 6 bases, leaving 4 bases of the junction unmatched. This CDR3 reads CASSQGADNYGYTF. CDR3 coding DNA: TGTGCCAGCTCTCAGGGGGCGGATAACTATGGCTACACCTTC.

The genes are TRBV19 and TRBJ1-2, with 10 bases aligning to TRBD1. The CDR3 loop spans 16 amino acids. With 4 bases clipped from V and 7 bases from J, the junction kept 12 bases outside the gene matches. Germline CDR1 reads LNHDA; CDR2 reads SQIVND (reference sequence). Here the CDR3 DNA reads TGTGCCAGTAGTAAGAACTCCGGGACAGGGGTTCGTGGCTACACCTTC. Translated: CASSKNSGTGVRGYTF.